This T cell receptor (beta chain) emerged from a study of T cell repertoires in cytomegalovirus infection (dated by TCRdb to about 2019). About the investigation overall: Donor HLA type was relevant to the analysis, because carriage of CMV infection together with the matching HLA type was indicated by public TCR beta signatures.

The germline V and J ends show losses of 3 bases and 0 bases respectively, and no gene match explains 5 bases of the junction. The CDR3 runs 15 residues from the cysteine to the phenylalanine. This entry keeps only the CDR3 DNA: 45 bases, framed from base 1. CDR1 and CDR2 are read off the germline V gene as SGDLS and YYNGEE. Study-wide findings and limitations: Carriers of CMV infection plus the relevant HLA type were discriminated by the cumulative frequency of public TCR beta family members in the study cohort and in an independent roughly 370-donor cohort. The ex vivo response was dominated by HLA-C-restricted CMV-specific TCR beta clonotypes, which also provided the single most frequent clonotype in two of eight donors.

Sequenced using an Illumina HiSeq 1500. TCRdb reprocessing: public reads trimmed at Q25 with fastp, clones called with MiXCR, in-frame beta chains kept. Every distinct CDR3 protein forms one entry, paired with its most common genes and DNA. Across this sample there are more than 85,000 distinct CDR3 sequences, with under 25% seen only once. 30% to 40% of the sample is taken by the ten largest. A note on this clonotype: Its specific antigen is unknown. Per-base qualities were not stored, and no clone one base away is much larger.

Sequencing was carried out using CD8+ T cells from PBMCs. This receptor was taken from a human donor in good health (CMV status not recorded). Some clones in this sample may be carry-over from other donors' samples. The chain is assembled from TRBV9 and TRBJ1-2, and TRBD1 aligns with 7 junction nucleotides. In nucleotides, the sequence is TGTGCCAGCAGCGCTGGGACAGAGACTAACTATGGCTACACCTTC. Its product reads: CASSAGTETNYGYTF. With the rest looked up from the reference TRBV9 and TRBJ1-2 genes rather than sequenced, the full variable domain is DSGVTQTPKHLITATGQRVTLRCSPRSGDLSVYWYQQSLDQGLQFLIQYYNGEERAKGNILERFSAQQFPDLHSELNLSSLELGDSALYFCASSAGTETNYGYTFGSGTRLTVV.